This T cell receptor beta chain originates from a study of T cell responses to AZD1222 COVID-19 vaccine. At the level of the study: Second doses that came at about 4 or about 12 weeks were put together. Study-wide results and caveats: Donors in the cohort were predominantly white British and more often female, and clonal diversity was possibly underestimated. Seropositive status at baseline applied to only five or six AZD1222 recipients. Sampling captured repertoires only after the peak T cell response.

To note about this clone: Antigen specificity is unknown.

V gave up 4 bases and J gave up 4 bases; unmatched junction bases: 7. This CDR3 region has 15 residues. CDR1 and CDR2 (germline): SGHRS, YFSETQ. Generated by immunoSEQ multiplex PCR, the TCRdb table keeps only in-frame clones and is missing some. The repertoire holds roughly 150,000 clones, with about 92% as singletons. The receptor was isolated from an adult in good health. The rearrangement links TRBV5-1 to TRBJ1-1; TRBD1 agrees at 10 bases. Material: peripheral blood, obtained on day 0 of AZD1222 vaccination. The CDR3 bases are TGCGCCAGCAGCGAGACAGGGGGCGCAGCCACTGAAGCTTTCTTT. It codes for CASSETGGAATEAFF. The complete variable domain, with remaining parts taken from reference TRBV5-1 and TRBJ1-1, reads KAGVTQTPRYLIKTRGQQVTLSCSPISGHRSVSWYQQTPGQGLQFLFEYFSETQRNKGNFPGRFSGRQFSNSRSEMNVSTLELGDSALYLCASSETGGAATEAFFGQGTRLTVV.